This T cell receptor beta chain was identified in a study of blood T cell repertoires in COVID-19. As for the study in general: COVID-19 samples, acute and convalescent, were from the United States, Italy and Spain. Sample material is recorded as cDNA or gDNA derived from T cells, B-cell-depleted T cells, or PBMCs.

Germline V gene lookup returns CDR1 SQVTM and CDR2 ANQGSEA. Trimming cost V 4 bases and J 2 bases, with 9 bases left between them. CDR3 size: 13 residues. Source study methods: Estimation of nucleated cell counts relied on the amplification of reference gene primers. The method was immunoSEQ multiplex PCR; TCRdb's version includes in-frame clones alone and lacks a portion of them. D and trimming come from the DNA, and the V and J calls and clone size come from that table. The sample carries 250,000 or so clones, about nine tenths recorded once. The material sequenced was peripheral blood. The chain has TRBV29-1 and TRBJ2-1; D possibly corresponds to TRBD1 (6 bases). This receptor was identified in a man between 40 and 49 years old with active or convalescent COVID-19. The CDR3 loop reads CSVVRDTYNEQFF. The CDR3 nucleotides are TGCAGCGTTGTCAGGGACACCTACAATGAGCAGTTCTTC.